This T cell receptor (beta chain) originates from a study of blood T cell repertoires in COVID-19. In germline, CDR1 is PRHDT, CDR2 FYEKMQ (reference sequence). V was pared by 0 bases and J by 4 bases, with 6 bases between. The CDR3 totals 13 residues. Per the original data handling: Reference gene primer amplification gave estimated nucleated cell counts. TCRdb's table, derived via immunoSEQ multiplex PCR, lists solely in-frame clones and lacks some. V, J and clone size are taken as reported in that table, and D and trimming were inferred from the DNA itself. The sample includes more than 150,000 clones, 85% to 90% of them seen just once.

This clonotype originated in a woman in her late teens or twenties who had recovered from COVID-19. Sequenced material: peripheral blood. The J gene is TRBJ1-2, the V gene TRBV13, with D uncertain. The chain's CDR3 is CASSLGQIYGYTF. The DNA of the CDR3 is TGTGCCAGCAGCTTAGGGCAGATCTATGGCTACACCTTC.